This TCR beta chain was recorded in a study of beta chain features in type 1 diabetes. Sorting based on CD45RO/CCR7/CD25/CD127/CD95/CD27 separated CD4+ naive, central memory, regulatory and stem cell-like memory cells. Of the isolated RNA, all was reverse transcribed, and so the sequenced material was expressed TCRB transcripts. The assay was immunoSEQ multiplex PCR, and TCRdb's table has in-frame clones only and misses some. The table records 900,000 or so clones, under 20% of them present only once. Germline values: CDR1 SGDLS, CDR2 YYNGEE. The CDR3 length is 14 residues. V shed 5 bases and J shed 5 bases, with 16 bases lying between them.

Input material: naive CD4+ T cells from blood. This chain uses TRBV9 with TRBJ2-5; the D gene is possibly TRBD1 (6 bases). The source is a woman under 30 in good health. The chain's CDR3 is CASRQGLGSETQYF. As DNA, the CDR3 is TGTGCCAGCAGACAGGGTCTTGGTTCGGAGACCCAGTACTTC.